Reported below is one TCR beta chain. How the authors handled the data: Amplification of reference gene primers provided the estimated nucleated cell counts. Profiling relied on immunoSEQ multiplex PCR, and the TCRdb table lists in-frame clones only, not all of them. V, J and clone size derive from that table, while D and trimming were established from the DNA sequence. The table lists about 250,000 clones, about 80% of them singletons, with 3% to 3.5% in the top ten. These data belong to a study of blood T cell repertoires in COVID-19. Study-wide context: COVID-19 samples collected from the United States, Italy and Spain covered acute and convalescent phases. Sample material is recorded as cDNA or gDNA derived from T cells, B-cell-depleted T cells, or PBMCs.

Sequenced input: peripheral blood. The sequence derives from a woman at least 80 years old with acute or convalescent COVID-19.

The CDR3: CASSQVLGQGYGYTF. CDR3 nucleotide sequence: TGTGCCAGCAGCCAAGTCCTCGGTCAGGGATATGGCTACACCTTC. The chain has TRBV14 and TRBJ1-2; TRBD1 might be the D (5 bases). The CDR3 runs 15 residues. Trimming took 1 base from V and 5 from J, leaving 14 bases between them. Germline loops: CDR1 SGHDN, CDR2 FVKESK.